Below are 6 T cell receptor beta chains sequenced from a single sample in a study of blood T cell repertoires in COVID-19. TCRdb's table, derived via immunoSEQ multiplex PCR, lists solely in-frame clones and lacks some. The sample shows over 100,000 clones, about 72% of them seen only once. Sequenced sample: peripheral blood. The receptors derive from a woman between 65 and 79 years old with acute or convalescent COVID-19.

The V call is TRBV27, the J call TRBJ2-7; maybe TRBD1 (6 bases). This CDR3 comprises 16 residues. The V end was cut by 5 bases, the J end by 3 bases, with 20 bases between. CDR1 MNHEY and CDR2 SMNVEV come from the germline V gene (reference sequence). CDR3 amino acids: CASSVRQVAPIYEQYF. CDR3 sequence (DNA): TGTGCCAGCAGTGTCCGACAGGTAGCCCCCATCTACGAGCAGTACTTC.

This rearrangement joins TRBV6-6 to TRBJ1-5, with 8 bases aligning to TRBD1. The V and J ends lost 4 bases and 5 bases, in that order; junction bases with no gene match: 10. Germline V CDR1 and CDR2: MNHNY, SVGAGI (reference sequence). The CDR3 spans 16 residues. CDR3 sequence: CASSSIAQGGYQPQHF. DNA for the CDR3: TGTGCCAGCAGTTCCATAGCACAGGGGGGGTATCAGCCCCAGCATTTT.

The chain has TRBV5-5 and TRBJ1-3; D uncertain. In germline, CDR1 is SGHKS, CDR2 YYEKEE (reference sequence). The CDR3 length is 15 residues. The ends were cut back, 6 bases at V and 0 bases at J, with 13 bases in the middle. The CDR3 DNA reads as TGTGCCAGCACCCCCGAATACAGCTCTGGAAACACCATATATTTT. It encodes CASTPEYSSGNTIYF.

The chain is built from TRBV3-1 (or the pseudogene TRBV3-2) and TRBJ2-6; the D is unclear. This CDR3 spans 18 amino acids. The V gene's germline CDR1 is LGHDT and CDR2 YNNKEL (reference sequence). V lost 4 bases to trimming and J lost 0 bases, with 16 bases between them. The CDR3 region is CASSPRQWYNSGANVLTF. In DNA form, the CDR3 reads TGTGCCAGCAGCCCACGACAATGGTACAACTCTGGGGCCAACGTCCTGACTTTC.

CDR3 sequence reads: CASSIGTAYEQYF. Written as DNA, the CDR3 is TGCGCCAGCAGCATCGGGACAGCCTACGAGCAGTACTTC. The chain combines TRBV5-1 with TRBJ2-7; 7 bases align to TRBD1. From germline, CDR1 is SGHRS and CDR2 YFSETQ. The V gene end was trimmed by 4 bases and the J gene end by 2 bases; junction bases not matched to a gene: 3. CDR3 size: 13 residues.

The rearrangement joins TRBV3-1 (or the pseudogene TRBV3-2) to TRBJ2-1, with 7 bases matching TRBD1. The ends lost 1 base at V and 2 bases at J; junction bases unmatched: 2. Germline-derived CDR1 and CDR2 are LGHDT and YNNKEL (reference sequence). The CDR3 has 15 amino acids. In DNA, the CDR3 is TGTGCCAGCAGCCAAGGGCAGGGGGCCTACAATGAGCAGTTCTTC. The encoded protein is CASSQGQGAYNEQFF.